These 27 T cell receptor beta chains share one sample of origin, sequenced in a study of identical twins. TCRdb itself ran the 5' RACE reads through MiXCR, one entry per CDR3 protein. Seen here are 1.5 million or so distinct CDR3 sequences, around 33% observed once, and the top ten hold around 0.3%. The source material was cord blood. The source is a newborn girl in good health.

V gene TRBV21-1 combines with J gene TRBJ2-5. TRBV21-1 is classified as a pseudogene. The CDR3 covers 10 residues. CDR3 in DNA: TGTGCCATCGAGGCAAGAGAGCAGTACTTC. Protein sequence: CAIEAREQYF.

The chain is built from TRBV6-6 and TRBJ1-1; D not resolved. The germline V and J ends were trimmed by 5 bases and 0 bases, with 16 bases remaining between them. CDR3 length equals 16 residues. Germline CDR1 and CDR2: MNHNY and SVGAGI (reference sequence). CDR3: CASSPLRTAMNTEAFF. CDR3 DNA: TGTGCCAGCAGTCCTCTGAGGACTGCGATGAACACTGAAGCTTTCTTT.

The V gene is TRBV20-1, the J gene TRBJ2-1; weak D call: TRBD2 (5 bases). V was pared by 1 base and J by 2 bases, with 6 bases between. The CDR3 has 13 amino acids. The germline V gene encodes CDR1 DFQATT and CDR2 SNEGSKA (reference sequence). The chain's CDR3 is CSARALAYNEQFF. As DNA, the CDR3 is TGCAGTGCTAGAGCACTAGCCTACAATGAGCAGTTCTTC.

V is TRBV7-2 and J is TRBJ1-2; 8 bases map to TRBD1. Germline V gives CDR1 SGHTA, CDR2 FQGNSA. J gave up 4 bases and V 5 bases, and 6 bases lay outside the gene matches. This CDR3 contains 14 residues. The CDR3, as DNA: TGTGCCAGCAGCCTCAACGGACAGGGCTATGGCTACACCTTC. This encodes CASSLNGQGYGYTF.

The chain links TRBV6-6 to TRBJ1-1, with 9 bases matching TRBD1. J lost 7 bases, V lost 5 bases, and 2 bases had no gene match. Germline V gives CDR1 MNHNY, CDR2 SVGAGI (reference sequence). CDR3 size: 12 residues. CDR3 sequence reads: CASSDRGSEAFF. As DNA, the CDR3 is TGTGCCAGCAGTGACAGGGGGAGTGAAGCTTTCTTT.

The rearrangement links TRBV2 to TRBJ1-1; possible D gene TRBD1, 5 bases. This CDR3 region has 13 residues. The V gene lost 7 bases and the J gene lost 5 bases, with 14 bases spanning the gap. Germline V CDR1 and CDR2: SNHLY, FYNNEI. The CDR3 nucleotides read TGTGCCAGCACCAAGGGACCAGGAACTGAAGCTTTCTTT. This translates into CASTKGPGTEAFF. Full variable domain (outside the CDR3, taken from reference TRBV2 and TRBJ1-1): EPEVTQTPSHQVTQMGQEVILRCVPISNHLYFYWYRQILGQKVEFLVSFYNNEISEKSEIFDDQFSVERPDGSNFTLKIRSTKLEDSAMYFCASTKGPGTEAFFGQGTRLTVV.

This clonotype was seen a handful of times. The gene calls are TRBV5-1 and TRBJ2-5; 7 nucleotides line up with TRBD2. Germline values: CDR1 SGHRS, CDR2 YFSETQ. This CDR3 contains 15 residues. The V gene end was trimmed by 4 bases and the J gene end by 2 bases; junction bases not matched to a gene: 8. In DNA, the CDR3 is TGCGCCAGCAGCATTGCCGCTAGCGGACAAGAGACCCAGTACTTC. It yields the protein CASSIAASGQETQYF.

The chain uses TRBV7-9 and TRBJ1-5, with D perhaps TRBD1 (6 bases). CDR3 length: 17 residues. Looked up from germline, CDR1 is SEHNR and CDR2 is FQNEAQ (reference sequence). Trimming shortened V by 1 base and J by 0 bases, and 13 bases separated the two germline ends. The CDR3 DNA follows: TGTGCCAGCAGCTTAGTTGTGGGGGCATATAGCAATCAGCCCCAGCATTTT. Protein product: CASSLVVGAYSNQPQHF.

The chain has TRBV20-1 and TRBJ1-1; D is perhaps TRBD1 (5 bases). Germline-derived CDR1 and CDR2 are DFQATT and SNEGSKA (reference sequence). The CDR3 spans 12 residues. The V end was cut by 6 bases, the J end by 1 base, with 9 bases between. The CDR3 nucleotides are TGCAGTGCGGGGACCCGGAACACTGAAGCTTTCTTT. This sequence encodes CSAGTRNTEAFF.

At least ten counts were recorded for this clonotype. This chain uses TRBV20-1 with TRBJ2-2, with 9 bases that match TRBD2. V was pared by 3 bases and J by 1 base, with 0 bases of the junction left unmatched. Looked up from germline, CDR1 is DFQATT and CDR2 is SNEGSKA (reference sequence). CDR3 length: 14 amino acids. The CDR3 region is CSARTSGNTGELFF. The DNA of the CDR3 is TGCAGTGCTAGGACTAGCGGGAACACCGGGGAGCTGTTTTTT.

This clonotype was counted many times. The rearrangement uses TRBV12-3 or TRBV12-4 and TRBJ1-2; the D is unclear. Trimming removed 5 bases from V and 2 bases from J, with 6 bases in between. There are 12 residues in the CDR3. The CDR3 reads CASSPQNYGYTF. In nucleotides, the CDR3 is TGTGCCAGCAGTCCACAGAACTATGGCTACACCTTC.

In its sample, this clonotype was seen a few times. The chain combines TRBV5-1 with TRBJ1-2, with TRBD1 matching over 8 bases. This CDR3 contains 15 residues. Germline CDR1 SGHRS, CDR2 YFSETQ. V gave up 2 bases and J gave up 4 bases; unmatched junction bases: 7. Written as DNA, the CDR3 is TGCGCCAGCAGCTTTTCCCCAGGGGGCAGCTATGGCTACACCTTC. This translates into CASSFSPGGSYGYTF.

This clonotype was observed at least ten times. The gene calls are TRBV29-1 and TRBJ2-7; possible D gene TRBD1, 5 bases. Germline CDR1 is SQVTM and CDR2 is ANQGSEA. Trimming pared 3 bases from V and 2 bases from J, leaving 11 bases between. This CDR3 has 13 amino acids. The CDR3 sequence: CSVEATDTYEQYF. CDR3 DNA: TGCAGCGTTGAGGCGACAGACACCTACGAGCAGTACTTC.

Only a few counts were recorded for this clonotype. The chain employs TRBV3-1 and TRBJ2-5; D might be TRBD2 (7 bases). Germline CDR1 and CDR2: LGHDT and YNNKEL (reference sequence). Deletions cut 8 bases from V and 0 bases from J, with 16 bases between. The CDR3 totals 15 residues. In nucleotides, the CDR3 is TGTGCCAGCGCGGGGGCTACCAAAAACCAAGAGACCCAGTACTTC. Encoded protein: CASAGATKNQETQYF.

The chain couples TRBV20-1 to TRBJ1-2; 9 nucleotides line up with TRBD1. V was clipped by 8 bases and J by 1 base; unmatched bases: 11. The CDR3 contains 15 residues. Looked up from germline, CDR1 is DFQATT and CDR2 is SNEGSKA (reference sequence). The CDR3 DNA sequence: TGCAGTACTCCCGTAAACAGGGGGCTTAACTATGGCTACACCTTC. Translation: CSTPVNRGLNYGYTF.

J is TRBJ1-1 and V is TRBV7-9; tentative D call: TRBD1 (6 bases). The CDR3 contains 17 residues. The V gene's germline CDR1 is SEHNR and CDR2 FQNEAQ (reference sequence). V lost 1 base and J 9 bases, leaving 24 bases between the germline ends. The CDR3 region is CASSLGEREFEQGKAFF. CDR3 bases: TGTGCCAGCAGCTTAGGAGAGAGGGAATTCGAACAGGGAAAAGCTTTCTTT.

About this clonotype: The germline gene is not matched at one end of the junction; a read error may be the cause. V is TRBV6-1 and J is TRBJ2-1; D uncertain. CDR1 and CDR2 from the germline V gene are MNHNS and SASEGT. The CDR3 length is 15 residues. CDR3 in amino acids: CGSSARLGTYNEQFF. CDR3 coding DNA: TGTGGCAGCAGTGCACGACTGGGGACCTACAATGAGCAGTTCTTC.

This clonotype was seen a handful of times. The chain links TRBV20-1 to TRBJ2-3, with 8 bases matching TRBD2. This CDR3 has 14 residues. Germline V CDR1 and CDR2: DFQATT, SNEGSKA (reference sequence). The V segment lost 3 bases and the J segment 3 bases; nucleotides outside the gene matches: 5. CDR3 loop: CSARRSSGTDTQYF. The CDR3 nucleotides are TGCAGTGCTAGGAGGTCTAGCGGGACAGATACGCAGTATTTT.

The chain joins TRBV4-1 to TRBJ2-7; tentatively, D is TRBD2 (7 bases). In germline, CDR1 is MGHRA, CDR2 YSYEKL. V lost 2 bases and J 1 base, leaving 12 bases between the germline ends. The CDR3 is 15 residues long. In DNA, the CDR3 is TGCGCCAGCAGCCAACAAAGGGGGGGGTCCTACGAGCAGTACTTC. Translated: CASSQQRGGSYEQYF.

This clonotype was seen a handful of times. The V call is TRBV14, the J call TRBJ2-7; TRBD2 aligns across 8 bases. V was pared by 0 bases and J by 0 bases, with 7 bases of the junction left unmatched. Germline CDR1 is SGHDN and CDR2 is FVKESK. This CDR3 has 17 amino acids. The CDR3 DNA reads TGTGCCAGCAGCCAAGATCGCCCCACTAGCGGCTCCTACGAGCAGTACTTC. Its translation is CASSQDRPTSGSYEQYF.

The CDR3 DNA reads as TGCAGTGCCTCCCGGGACTGGACCACAGATACGCAGTATTTT. Translation gives CSASRDWTTDTQYF. The chain employs TRBV20-1 and TRBJ2-3; D may be TRBD2 (6 bases). V lost 6 bases to trimming and J lost 2 bases, with 15 bases between them. Germline CDR1 reads DFQATT; CDR2 reads SNEGSKA (reference sequence). CDR3 length: 14 amino acids.

This clonotype was found many times. The chain employs TRBV6-5 and TRBJ2-7; D gene uncertain. V gave up 2 bases and J gave up 2 bases, with 7 bases separating them. CDR3 length: 13 residues. The germline gives CDR1 MNHEY, CDR2 SVGAGI. DNA for the CDR3: TGTGCCAGCAGTTACGGGTCTACCTACGAGCAGTACTTC. Translation: CASSYGSTYEQYF.

This clonotype has a count of ten or more. The chain is built from TRBV11-2 and TRBJ2-7, with D perhaps matching TRBD1 or TRBD2 (5 bases each). Germline lookup yields CDR1 SGHAT and CDR2 FQNNGV. Trimming took 2 bases from V and 4 from J, leaving 9 bases between them. The CDR3 runs 13 residues. CDR3 protein: CASSLSREYEQYF. The CDR3 nucleotides read TGTGCCAGCAGCTTAAGCAGGGAGTACGAGCAGTACTTC. The complete variable domain, with remaining parts taken from reference TRBV11-2 and TRBJ2-7, reads EAGVAQSPRYKIIEKRQSVAFWCNPISGHATLYWYQQILGQGPKLLIQFQNNGVVDDSQLPKDRFSAERLKGVDSTLKIQPAKLEDSAVYLCASSLSREYEQYFGPGTRLTVT.

This clonotype was picked up a small number of times. The chain recombines TRBV2 with TRBJ2-3, with D possibly matching TRBD1 (6 bases). Germline V gene data show CDR1 as SNHLY and CDR2 as FYNNEI. This CDR3 is built from 15 residues. Trimming took 4 bases from V and 2 from J, leaving 13 bases between them. This CDR3 reads CASSALRGTTDTQYF. CDR3 in DNA: TGTGCCAGCAGTGCATTGAGGGGGACCACAGATACGCAGTATTTT.

This chain joins TRBV25-1 and TRBJ1-1; D is ambiguous. Germline CDR1 reads MGHDK; CDR2 reads SYGVNS. V shed 6 bases and J shed 0 bases, with 11 bases lying between them. This CDR3 spans 14 amino acids. CDR3: CASSKYDMNTEAFF. DNA for the CDR3: TGTGCCAGCAGCAAGTACGATATGAACACTGAAGCTTTCTTT.

This sequence joins TRBV2 and TRBJ2-3; D is possibly TRBD2 (8 bases). Germline CDR1 and CDR2: SNHLY and FYNNEI. The CDR3 covers 15 residues. The V end was cut by 5 bases, the J end by 6 bases, with 18 bases between. In DNA form, the CDR3 reads TGTGCCAGCAGTTCACAGGGGACTAGTTCCGATACGCAGTATTTT. Amino acids: CASSSQGTSSDTQYF. Using reference TRBV2 and TRBJ2-3 for the parts outside the CDR3, the full variable domain is EPEVTQTPSHQVTQMGQEVILRCVPISNHLYFYWYRQILGQKVEFLVSFYNNEISEKSEIFDDQFSVERPDGSNFTLKIRSTKLEDSAMYFCASSSQGTSSDTQYFGPGTRLTVL.

This clonotype was observed many times. The genes are TRBV29-1 and TRBJ1-2, with a weak D call TRBD1 (6 bases). The germline V gene encodes CDR1 SQVTM and CDR2 ANQGSEA. V was pared by 5 bases and J by 4 bases, with 14 bases between. This CDR3 comprises 13 residues. The CDR3 bases are TGCAGCGTTCCCACTGGCAGGGGCTATGGCTACACCTTC. Protein sequence: CSVPTGRGYGYTF.